This T cell receptor (beta chain) was profiled in a study of T cell changes during pregnancy in multiple sclerosis. Produced via immunoSEQ multiplex PCR; TCRdb's table is partial and in-frame only. The top ten clones hold approximately 1.6% of a sample with around 110,000 clones, roughly 90% of them seen once. Here the sequenced sample was peripheral blood, taken after pregnancy. The sequence derives from a female donor with multiple sclerosis, enrolled in a pregnancy study.

The CDR3 DNA sequence: TGTGCCAGCAGCTGGACTAGCGGGAGCTTCGAGCAGTACTTC. Residues: CASSWTSGSFEQYF. The chain recombines TRBV28 with TRBJ2-7; 13 bases map to TRBD2. V was pared by 6 bases and J by 6 bases, with 5 bases of the junction left unmatched. CDR1 is MDHEN and CDR2 is SYDVKM in the germline V gene. This CDR3 spans 14 amino acids.